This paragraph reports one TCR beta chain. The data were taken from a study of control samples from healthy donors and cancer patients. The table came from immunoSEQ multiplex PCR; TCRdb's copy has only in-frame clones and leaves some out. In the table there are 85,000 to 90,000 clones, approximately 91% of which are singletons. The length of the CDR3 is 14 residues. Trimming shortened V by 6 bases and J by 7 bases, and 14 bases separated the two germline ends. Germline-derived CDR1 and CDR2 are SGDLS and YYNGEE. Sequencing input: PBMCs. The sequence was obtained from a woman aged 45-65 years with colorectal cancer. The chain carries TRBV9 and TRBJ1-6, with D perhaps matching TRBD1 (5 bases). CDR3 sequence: CASKPGTLNSPLHF. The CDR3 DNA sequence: TGTGCCAGCAAACCCGGGACCTTAAATTCACCCCTCCACTTT.